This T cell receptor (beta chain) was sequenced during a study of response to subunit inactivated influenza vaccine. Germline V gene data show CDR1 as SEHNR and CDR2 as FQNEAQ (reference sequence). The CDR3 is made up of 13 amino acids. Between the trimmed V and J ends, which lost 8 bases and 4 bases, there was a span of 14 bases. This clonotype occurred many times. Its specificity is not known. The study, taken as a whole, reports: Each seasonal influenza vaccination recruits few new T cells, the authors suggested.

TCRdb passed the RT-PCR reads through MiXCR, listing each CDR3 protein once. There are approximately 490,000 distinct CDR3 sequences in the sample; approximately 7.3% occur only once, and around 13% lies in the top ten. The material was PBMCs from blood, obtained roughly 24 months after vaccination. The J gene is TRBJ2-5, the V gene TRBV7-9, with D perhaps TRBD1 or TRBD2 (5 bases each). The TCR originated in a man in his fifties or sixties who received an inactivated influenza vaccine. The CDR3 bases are TGTGCCAGCTTGGGGGTGGGCCGAGAGACCCAGTACTTC. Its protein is CASLGVGRETQYF.